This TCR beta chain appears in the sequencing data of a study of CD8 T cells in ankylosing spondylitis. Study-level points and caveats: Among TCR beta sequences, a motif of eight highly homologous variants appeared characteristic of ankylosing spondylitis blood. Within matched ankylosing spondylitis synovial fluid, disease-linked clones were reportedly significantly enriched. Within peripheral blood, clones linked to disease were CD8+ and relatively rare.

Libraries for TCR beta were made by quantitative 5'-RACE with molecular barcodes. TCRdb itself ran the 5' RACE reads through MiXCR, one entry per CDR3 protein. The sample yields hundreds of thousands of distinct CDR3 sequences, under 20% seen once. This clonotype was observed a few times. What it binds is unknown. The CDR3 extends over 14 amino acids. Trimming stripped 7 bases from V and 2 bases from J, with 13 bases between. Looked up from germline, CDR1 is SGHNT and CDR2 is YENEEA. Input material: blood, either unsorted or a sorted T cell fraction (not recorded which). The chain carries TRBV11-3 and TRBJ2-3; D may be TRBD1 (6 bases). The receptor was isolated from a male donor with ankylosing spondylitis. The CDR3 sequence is CASTFEGVTDTQYF. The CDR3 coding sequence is TGTGCCAGCACCTTTGAGGGGGTCACAGATACGCAGTATTTT.